What follows are 18 T cell receptor beta chains derived from one specimen sequenced in a study of OX40 agonist ivuxolimab in advanced cancers. The assay was immunoSEQ multiplex PCR, and TCRdb's table has in-frame clones only and misses some. Of about 58,000 clones listed, approximately 75% are singletons. Here the sequenced sample was CD4+ or CD8+ T cells sorted from blood, taken in a trial of the OX40 agonist ivuxolimab. Receptors were obtained from an adult with an advanced solid tumor such as melanoma, head and neck, liver or kidney cancer.

The V call is TRBV6-5, the J call TRBJ1-1; D may be TRBD1 (6 bases). This CDR3 has 14 residues. Trimming took off 6 bases at V and 1 base at J, with 12 bases between the two ends. In germline, CDR1 is MNHEY, CDR2 SVGAGI. The DNA of the CDR3 is TGTGCCAGCAGGCGCGGGGGGGCGAACACTGAAGCTTTCTTT. The encoded protein is CASRRGGANTEAFF.

This chain links TRBV9 with TRBJ1-2, with 8 bases identical to TRBD1. V lost 3 bases and J lost 4; bases outside the gene matches: 2. Germline CDR1 and CDR2: SGDLS and YYNGEE. This CDR3 is 13 amino acids long. The CDR3 is CASSAGGSYGYTF. The CDR3 nucleotides read TGTGCCAGCAGCGCAGGGGGCAGCTATGGCTACACCTTC. The variable domain in full, completed from reference TRBV9 and TRBJ1-2, reads DSGVTQTPKHLITATGQRVTLRCSPRSGDLSVYWYQQSLDQGLQFLIQYYNGEERAKGNILERFSAQQFPDLHSELNLSSLELGDSALYFCASSAGGSYGYTFGSGTRLTVV.

The chain is built from TRBV5-5 and TRBJ1-6; D not resolved. The CDR3 contains 15 residues. CDR1 is SGHKS, CDR2 YYEKEE, per germline (reference sequence). Trimming cost V 4 bases and J 5 bases, with 13 bases left between them. CDR3 DNA: TGTGCCAGCAGCCCACTCACGACGCATAATTCACCCCTCCACTTT. Translating it yields CASSPLTTHNSPLHF.

The rearrangement uses TRBV11-3 and TRBJ2-3, with D unclear. The CDR3 has 15 amino acids. Trimming pared 1 base from V and 2 bases from J, leaving 10 bases between. The V gene's germline CDR1 is SGHNT and CDR2 YENEEA. The CDR3 bases are TGTGCCAGCAGCTTAGTCTTGCAGTCCACAGATACGCAGTATTTT. Amino acid sequence: CASSLVLQSTDTQYF.

The chain uses TRBV4-2 and TRBJ1-2, with TRBD1 matching over 12 bases. The CDR3 is 19 residues long. Germline CDR1 and CDR2: LGHNA and YNFKEQ. V gave up 7 bases and J gave up 3 bases; unmatched junction bases: 18. The CDR3 is CASTRSPTGQGAGYYGYTF. The CDR3 region has the DNA TGTGCCAGCACCCGGTCCCCCACGGGACAGGGGGCTGGTTACTATGGCTACACCTTC.

This clone was seen just once. The rearrangement links TRBV6-5 to TRBJ2-4, with D tentatively TRBD1 (6 bases). Trimming left V 5 bases short and J 7 bases short, with 9 bases between. Germline CDR1 reads MNHEY; CDR2 reads SVGAGI. CDR3 length equals 12 residues. Written as DNA, the CDR3 is TGTGCCAGCAGTGCAGGGGAGAACATTCAGTACTTC. This sequence encodes CASSAGENIQYF.

The CDR3 spells CASSQETLRDSGNTIYF. The CDR3 bases are TGTGCCAGCAGCCAAGAAACGCTAAGAGACTCTGGAAACACCATATATTTT. The chain links TRBV4-2 to TRBJ1-3; D unclear. The germline V gene encodes CDR1 LGHNA and CDR2 YNFKEQ. The CDR3 is 17 residues long. V lost 0 bases, J lost 0 bases, and 12 bases lay in between.

The V gene is TRBV28, the J gene TRBJ2-1; 9 bases match TRBD2. Trimming cost V 6 bases and J 7 bases; bases outside gene matches: 13. The CDR3 has 16 amino acids. CDR1 is MDHEN and CDR2 is SYDVKM in the germline V gene. Written as DNA, the CDR3 is TGTGCCAGCAGCTCCCCAGCGGGGGGCCGGGGAAATGAGCAGTTCTTC. Protein sequence: CASSSPAGGRGNEQFF. The entire variable domain, with the rest obtained from reference TRBV28 and TRBJ2-1, is as follows: DVKVTQSSRYLVKRTGEKVFLECVQDMDHENMFWYRQDPGLGLRLIYFSYDVKMKEKGDIPEGYSVSREKKERFSLILESASTNQTSMYLCASSSPAGGRGNEQFFGPGTRLTVL.

V gene TRBV5-1 combines with J gene TRBJ2-1; the match to TRBD1 covers 7 bases. The CDR3 loop spans 14 amino acids. Germline V gene data show CDR1 as SGHRS and CDR2 as YFSETQ. Trimming cost V 4 bases and J 5 bases; bases outside gene matches: 6. CDR3 sequence: CASSPPGQNNEQFF. The CDR3 nucleotides read TGCGCCAGCAGCCCGCCGGGACAGAACAATGAGCAGTTCTTC.

V gene TRBV5-4 combines with J gene TRBJ2-3; D possibly corresponds to TRBD1 (6 bases). Deletions cut 2 bases from V and 0 bases from J, with 7 bases between. The CDR3 totals 14 residues. Germline CDR1 SGHNT, CDR2 YYREEE (reference sequence). This chain's CDR3 is CASSFQGSTDTQYF. CDR3 in DNA: TGTGCCAGCAGCTTCCAGGGGAGCACAGATACGCAGTATTTT. Full variable domain (rest looked up from reference TRBV5-4 and TRBJ2-3): ETGVTQSPTHLIKTRGQQVTLRCSSQSGHNTVSWYQQALGQGPQFIFQYYREEENGRGNFPPRFSGLQFPNYSSELNVNALELDDSALYLCASSFQGSTDTQYFGPGTRLTVL.

The rearrangement uses TRBV19 and TRBJ2-1; 7 bases match TRBD1. The CDR3 is 14 amino acids. CDR1 and CDR2 (germline): LNHDA, SQIVND (reference sequence). With 7 bases clipped from V and 4 bases from J, the junction kept 7 bases outside the gene matches. The CDR3 here is CASNQPGQYNEQFF. CDR3 nucleotide sequence: TGTGCCAGTAACCAGCCGGGACAGTACAATGAGCAGTTCTTC.

The rearrangement links TRBV19 to TRBJ1-5; D call uncertain. Germline V gene data show CDR1 as LNHDA and CDR2 as SQIVND (reference sequence). V was clipped by 4 bases and J by 11 bases, with 12 bases between them. CDR3 length equals 12 residues. The DNA for the CDR3 is TGTGCCAGTAGTACCGGGATTATGGCCCAGCATTTT. Amino acids: CASSTGIMAQHF.

The J gene is TRBJ2-3, the V gene TRBV7-7; 7 positions match TRBD1. Germline V gene data show CDR1 as SSHAT and CDR2 as FNYEAQ (reference sequence). CDR3 length: 15 residues. J lost 1 base, V lost 5 bases, and 6 bases had no gene match. CDR3 coding DNA: TGTGCCAGCAGCGCATCCGGACAGGGCACAGATACGCAGTATTTT. This sequence encodes CASSASGQGTDTQYF.

J is TRBJ1-5 and V is TRBV19; weak D call: TRBD1 (5 bases). V shed 1 base and J shed 15 bases, with 13 bases lying between them. From germline, CDR1 is LNHDA and CDR2 SQIVND (reference sequence). This CDR3 has 12 residues. The CDR3 here is CASSIAARGWHF. CDR3 bases: TGTGCCAGTAGTATAGCTGCCCGGGGCTGGCATTTT.

This clone has just a few counts. The chain has TRBV9 and TRBJ2-1, with 14 bases that match TRBD2. The germline CDR1 and CDR2 sequences are SGDLS and YYNGEE. This CDR3 spans 14 amino acids. The V and J ends lost 4 bases and 7 bases, in that order; junction bases with no gene match: 1. Here the CDR3 DNA reads TGTGCCAGCAGCCGGACTAGCGGGGGGAATGAGCAGTTCTTC. It translates to CASSRTSGGNEQFF.

The J gene is TRBJ2-5, the V gene TRBV5-1; either TRBD1 or TRBD2 may supply D (6 bases each). The CDR3 covers 14 residues. Trimming cost V 4 bases and J 5 bases, with 15 bases left between them. CDR1 SGHRS and CDR2 YFSETQ come from the germline V gene. The CDR3 loop reads CASSGGGLRETQYF. The CDR3 DNA reads as TGCGCCAGCAGCGGAGGGGGGCTGAGGGAGACCCAGTACTTC.

Turning to this clone: The junction differs from germline at one of its ends, possibly a read error. The chain recombines TRBV28 with TRBJ1-6; D unclear. The length of the CDR3 is 11 residues. Germline CDR1 reads MDHEN; CDR2 reads SYDVKM. CDR3 region: CASSTASAPNF. CDR3 nucleotides: TGTGCCAGCAGTACTGCATCGGCCCCGAACTTT.

The V and J genes are TRBV5-6 and TRBJ2-2, with D possibly TRBD2 on 6 matching bases. This CDR3 has 13 amino acids. The germline V gene encodes CDR1 SGHDT and CDR2 YYEEEE. The V end was cut by 2 bases, the J end by 6 bases, with 8 bases between. The CDR3 loop is CASSFSGPGELFF. CDR3 bases: TGTGCCAGCAGCTTCAGCGGGCCCGGGGAGCTGTTTTTT.